These 5 T cell receptor beta chains originate from one sample sequenced in a study of beta chain features in type 1 diabetes. Whole-study results and caveats: Researchers report that Type 1 diabetes patients had moderately but significantly shorter TCRB CDR3s across all four CD4+ subsets.

Sequencing targeted expressed TCRB transcripts, as all isolated RNA had been reverse transcribed. Profiled with immunoSEQ multiplex PCR; TCRdb holds only in-frame clones, not every one. The table records some 170,000 clones, approximately 62% of them present only once. No cognate antigen is known for these TCRs. Material for sequencing was naive CD4+ T cells from blood. The receptors here all came from a man aged 30-40 years with type 1 diabetes.

This rearrangement joins TRBV30 to TRBJ1-5; 7 nucleotides line up with TRBD1. V lost 4 bases and J lost 2; bases outside the gene matches: 2. CDR1 is GTSNPN and CDR2 is SVGIG in the germline V gene (reference sequence). The CDR3 loop spans 13 amino acids. This chain's CDR3 is CAWTQGGNQPQHF. DNA for the CDR3: TGTGCCTGGACGCAGGGGGGCAATCAGCCCCAGCATTTT.

This chain uses TRBV6-5 with TRBJ2-5; the D gene is possibly TRBD2 (6 bases). Trimming removed 5 bases from V and 4 bases from J, with 8 bases in between. The CDR3 extends over 12 amino acids. Looked up from germline, CDR1 is MNHEY and CDR2 is SVGAGI. CDR3 in amino acids: CASSRRGETQYF. In nucleotides, the CDR3 is TGTGCCAGCAGTCGGAGGGGAGAGACCCAGTACTTC.

The chain combines TRBV5-1 with TRBJ1-2, with 8 bases aligning to TRBD1. The CDR3 extends over 13 amino acids. The germline gives CDR1 SGHRS, CDR2 YFSETQ. The trim removed 2 bases at V and 4 bases at J, leaving 1 base unmatched. The CDR3 DNA is TGCGCCAGCAGCTTCGGACAGGGCTATGGCTACACCTTC. This translates into CASSFGQGYGYTF.

The chain uses TRBV29-1 and TRBJ2-5; D is perhaps TRBD1 or TRBD2 (7 bases each). In germline, CDR1 is SQVTM, CDR2 ANQGSEA. V was clipped by 5 bases and J by 5 bases, with 12 bases between them. This CDR3 spans 12 amino acids. CDR3 DNA: TGCAGCGTTCAGGGGGGGGCGGAGACCCAGTACTTC. Protein sequence: CSVQGGAETQYF.

The CDR3 loop is CASSSAAGGTSPLHF. CDR3 in DNA: TGTGCCAGCAGCTCAGCCGCGGGGGGCACATCACCCCTCCACTTT. This chain links TRBV7-2 with TRBJ1-6; D perhaps matches TRBD1 (6 bases). Germline V gene sequence: CDR1 SGHTA, CDR2 FQGNSA. V lost 4 bases, J lost 10 bases, and 17 bases lay in between. The CDR3 runs to 15 residues. The whole variable domain, filled in from reference TRBV7-2 and TRBJ1-6, reads GAGVSQSPSNKVTEKGKDVELRCDPISGHTALYWYRQSLGQGLEFLIYFQGNSAPDKSGLPSDRFSAERTGGSVSTLTIQRTQQEDSAVYLCASSSAAGGTSPLHFGNGTRLTVT.